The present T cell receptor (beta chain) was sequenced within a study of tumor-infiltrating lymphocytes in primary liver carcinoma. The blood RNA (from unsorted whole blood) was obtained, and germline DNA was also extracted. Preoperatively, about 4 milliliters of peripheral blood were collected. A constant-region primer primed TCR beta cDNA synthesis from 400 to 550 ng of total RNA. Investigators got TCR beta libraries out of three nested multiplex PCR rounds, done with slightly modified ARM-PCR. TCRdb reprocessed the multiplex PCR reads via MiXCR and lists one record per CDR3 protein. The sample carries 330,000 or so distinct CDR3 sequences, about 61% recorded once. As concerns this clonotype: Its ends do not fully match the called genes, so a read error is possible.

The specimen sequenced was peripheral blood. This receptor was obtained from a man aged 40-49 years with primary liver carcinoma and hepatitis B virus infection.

CDR3 coding DNA: TGTGCCAGCAGTAGCGGGAGCTCTGGGGCCAACGTCCTGTCCTTC. Translated: CASSSGSSGANVLSF. The V call is TRBV11-1, the J call TRBJ2-6; 9 positions match TRBD2. Germline V gene sequence: CDR1 SGHAT, CDR2 FQDESV (reference sequence). The CDR3 extends over 15 amino acids.